This TCR beta chain was captured by sequencing in a study of blood T cell repertoires in COVID-19. In the study overall: T cells, B-cell-depleted T cells, or PBMCs supplied cDNA or gDNA.

Germline V lookup: CDR1 SGHVS, CDR2 FNYEAQ. The CDR3 is 13 residues long. V was trimmed by 2 bases and J by 3 bases, leaving 7 bases between them. Data came from immunoSEQ multiplex PCR; TCRdb stores just in-frame clones and leaves some out. The table includes around 130,000 clones, roughly nine tenths detected once. Sequencing was performed on peripheral blood. The genes are TRBV7-6 and TRBJ1-2; D possibly corresponds to TRBD1 (6 bases). The sequence was obtained from a man aged 50 to 59 with active COVID-19. The CDR3 here is CASSLPGDYGYTF. DNA of the CDR3: TGTGCCAGCAGCTTACCAGGGGACTATGGCTACACCTTC.